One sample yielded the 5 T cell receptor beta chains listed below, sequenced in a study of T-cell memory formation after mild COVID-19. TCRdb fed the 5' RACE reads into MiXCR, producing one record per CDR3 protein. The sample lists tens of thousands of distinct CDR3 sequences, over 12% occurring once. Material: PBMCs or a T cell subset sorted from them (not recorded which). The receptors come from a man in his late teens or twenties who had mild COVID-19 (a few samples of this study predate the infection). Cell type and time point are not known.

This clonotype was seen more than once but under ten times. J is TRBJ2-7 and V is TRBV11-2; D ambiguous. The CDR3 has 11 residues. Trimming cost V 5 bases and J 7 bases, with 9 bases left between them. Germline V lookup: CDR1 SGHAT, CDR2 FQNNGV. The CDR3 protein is CASSLNWEQYF. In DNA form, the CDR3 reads TGTGCCAGCAGCCTTAATTGGGAGCAGTACTTC.

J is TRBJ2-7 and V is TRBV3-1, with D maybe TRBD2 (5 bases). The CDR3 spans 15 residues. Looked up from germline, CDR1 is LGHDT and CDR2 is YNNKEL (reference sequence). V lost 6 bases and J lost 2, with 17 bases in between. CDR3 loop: CASSEGLPPTYEQYV. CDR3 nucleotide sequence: TGTGCCAGCAGTGAGGGCCTACCTCCTACCTACGAGCAGTACGTC.

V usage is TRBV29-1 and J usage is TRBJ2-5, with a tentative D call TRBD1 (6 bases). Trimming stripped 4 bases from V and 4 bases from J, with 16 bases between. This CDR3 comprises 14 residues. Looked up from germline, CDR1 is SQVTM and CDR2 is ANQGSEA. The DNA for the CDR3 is TGCAGCGTTGTTCCCCGGGGCAGGGGAGAGACCCAGTACTTC. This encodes CSVVPRGRGETQYF.

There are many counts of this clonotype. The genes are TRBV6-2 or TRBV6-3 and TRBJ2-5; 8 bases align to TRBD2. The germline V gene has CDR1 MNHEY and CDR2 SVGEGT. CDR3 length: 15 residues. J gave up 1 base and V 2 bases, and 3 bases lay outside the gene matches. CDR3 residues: CASSYTSGGQETQYF. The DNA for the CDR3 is TGTGCCAGCAGTTACACAAGCGGGGGCCAAGAGACCCAGTACTTC.

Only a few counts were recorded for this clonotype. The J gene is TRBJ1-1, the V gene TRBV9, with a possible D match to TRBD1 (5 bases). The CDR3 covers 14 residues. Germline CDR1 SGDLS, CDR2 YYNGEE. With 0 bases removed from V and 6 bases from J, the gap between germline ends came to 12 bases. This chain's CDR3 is CASSVGGDSAEAFF. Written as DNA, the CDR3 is TGTGCCAGCAGCGTAGGAGGGGATAGCGCTGAAGCTTTCTTT.